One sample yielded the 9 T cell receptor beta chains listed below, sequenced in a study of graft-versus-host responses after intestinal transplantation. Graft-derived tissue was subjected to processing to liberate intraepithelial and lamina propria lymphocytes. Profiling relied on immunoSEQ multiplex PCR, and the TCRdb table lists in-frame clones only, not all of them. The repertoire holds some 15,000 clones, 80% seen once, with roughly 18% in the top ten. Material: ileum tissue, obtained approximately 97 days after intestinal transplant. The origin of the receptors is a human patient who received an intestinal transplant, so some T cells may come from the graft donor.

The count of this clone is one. The CDR3 reads CASSLGTSGNTGELFF. The DNA for the CDR3 is TGTGCCAGCAGTCTGGGGACTAGCGGGAACACCGGGGAGCTGTTTTTT. The rearrangement links TRBV28 to TRBJ2-2, with 11 bases lining up with TRBD2. With V trimmed by 5 bases and J by 1 base, 3 bases remained unmatched. CDR1 and CDR2 (germline): MDHEN, SYDVKM. The CDR3 runs 16 residues.

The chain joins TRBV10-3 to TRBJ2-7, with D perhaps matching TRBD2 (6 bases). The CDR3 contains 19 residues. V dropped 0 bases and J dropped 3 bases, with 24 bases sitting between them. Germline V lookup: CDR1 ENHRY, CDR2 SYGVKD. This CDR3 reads CAISESIKVTGTYGYEQYF. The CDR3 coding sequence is TGTGCCATCAGTGAGTCGATTAAAGTAACGGGGACTTACGGCTACGAGCAGTACTTC.

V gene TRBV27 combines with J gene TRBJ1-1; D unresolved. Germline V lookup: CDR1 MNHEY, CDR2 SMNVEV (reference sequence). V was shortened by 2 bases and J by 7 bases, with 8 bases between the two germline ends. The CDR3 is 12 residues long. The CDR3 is CASSLDGYEAFF. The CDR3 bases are TGTGCCAGCAGTTTAGATGGGTATGAAGCTTTCTTT.

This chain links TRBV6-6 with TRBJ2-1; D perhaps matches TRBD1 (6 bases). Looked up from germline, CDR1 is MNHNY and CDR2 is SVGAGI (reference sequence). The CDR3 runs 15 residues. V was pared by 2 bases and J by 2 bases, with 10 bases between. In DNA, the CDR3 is TGTGCCAGCAGTTACCTGGGGGCTCCCTACAATGAGCAGTTCTTC. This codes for CASSYLGAPYNEQFF.

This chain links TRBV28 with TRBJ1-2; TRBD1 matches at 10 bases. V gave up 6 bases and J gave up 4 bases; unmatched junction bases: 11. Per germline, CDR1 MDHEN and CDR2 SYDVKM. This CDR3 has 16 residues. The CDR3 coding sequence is TGTGCCAGCAGCACGCTGGGACAGGGGACGGGCTATGGCTACACCTTC. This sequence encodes CASSTLGQGTGYGYTF.

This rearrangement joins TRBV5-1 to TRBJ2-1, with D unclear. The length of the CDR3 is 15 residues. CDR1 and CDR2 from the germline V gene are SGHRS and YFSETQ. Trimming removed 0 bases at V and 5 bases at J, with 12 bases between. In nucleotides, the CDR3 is TGCGCCAGCAGCTTGGGCAGTAGATGGGACAATGAGCAGTTCTTC. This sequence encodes CASSLGSRWDNEQFF.

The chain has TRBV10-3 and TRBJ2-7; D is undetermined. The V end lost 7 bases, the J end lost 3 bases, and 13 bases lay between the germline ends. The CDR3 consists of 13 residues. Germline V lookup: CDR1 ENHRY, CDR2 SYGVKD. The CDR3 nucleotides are TGTGCCATCAAGGACGCGCGAATCTACGAGCAGTACTTC. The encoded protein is CAIKDARIYEQYF.

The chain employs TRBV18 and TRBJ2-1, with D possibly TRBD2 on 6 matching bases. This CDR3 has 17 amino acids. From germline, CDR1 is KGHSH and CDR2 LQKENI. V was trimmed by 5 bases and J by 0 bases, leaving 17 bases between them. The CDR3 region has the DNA TGTGCCAGCTCATCTAATAGCGGAATTAACTCCTACAATGAGCAGTTCTTC. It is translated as CASSSNSGINSYNEQFF.

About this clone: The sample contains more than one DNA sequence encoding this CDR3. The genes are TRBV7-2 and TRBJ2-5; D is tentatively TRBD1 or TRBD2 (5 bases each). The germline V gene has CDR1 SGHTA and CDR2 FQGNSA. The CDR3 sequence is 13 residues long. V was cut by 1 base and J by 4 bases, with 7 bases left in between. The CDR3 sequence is CASSLVRGETQYF. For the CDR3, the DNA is TGTGCCAGCAGCTTAGTGAGGGGAGAGACCCAGTACTTC.